This T cell receptor beta chain emerged from a study of control samples from healthy donors and cancer patients. Per the germline V gene, CDR1 is MNHEY and CDR2 is SMNVEV (reference sequence). The CDR3 is made up of 14 amino acids. V shed 4 bases and J shed 3 bases, with 10 bases lying between them. This clone has a handful of counts. The same CDR3 arises from other DNA sequences in this sample as well. Clones were read by immunoSEQ multiplex PCR, and TCRdb kept only the in-frame ones, dropping some. This table has tens of thousands of clones, over 90% appearing once. The clonotype was recovered from a woman in her forties or fifties with head and neck cancer. This chain joins TRBV27 and TRBJ2-1, with a tentative D call TRBD1 (6 bases). The sample comprised PBMCs. This CDR3 is CASSSGAGYNEQFF. DNA of the CDR3: TGTGCCAGCAGTTCAGGGGCGGGCTACAATGAGCAGTTCTTC.